This T cell receptor beta chain was captured by sequencing in a study of blood T cell repertoires in COVID-19. On the study more broadly: Acute and convalescent COVID-19 samples came from the United States, Italy and Spain. PBMCs, B-cell-depleted T cells, or T cells provided the cDNA or gDNA that made up the material.

As processed by the authors: Scientists estimated how many nucleated cells there were by amplifying reference gene primers. Clones were sequenced by immunoSEQ multiplex PCR, and TCRdb holds only the in-frame ones, with some missing. The DNA was the basis for D and trimming; V, J and clone size are from that table. The sample consists of approximately 31,000 clones, just over 85% of them appearing once. The clonotype comes from a woman aged 80 or over with active or convalescent COVID-19. The sequenced material came from peripheral blood.

The CDR3: CASSSQSGRGGYEQYF. CDR3 DNA: TGTGCCAGCAGCTCCCAGTCGGGGAGGGGAGGTTACGAGCAGTACTTC. V and J are TRBV4-2 and TRBJ2-7, with 7 bases identical to TRBD2. This CDR3 is 16 amino acids long. Losses at the gene ends were 5 bases for V and 4 bases for J; bases not matched to a gene: 14. Germline lookup yields CDR1 LGHNA and CDR2 YNFKEQ.